This TCR beta chain was obtained from a study of blood T cell repertoires in COVID-19. Study at large: The United States, Italy and Spain provided the acute and convalescent COVID-19 samples.

During active infection, Seattle patients enrolled and were then monitored through disease. How the authors handled the data: Estimated nucleated cell counts came from reference gene primer amplification. TCRdb keeps only in-frame clones here, not all; method: immunoSEQ multiplex PCR. V and J calls and clone size are those listed in that table; D and trimming were worked out from the DNA. The sample carries approximately 300,000 clones, roughly 90% recorded once. V lost 3 bases to trimming and J lost 4 bases, with 15 bases between them. This CDR3 comprises 15 residues. The germline gives CDR1 SNHLY, CDR2 FYNNEI.

What was sequenced was peripheral blood. The chain recombines TRBV2 with TRBJ1-2; a possible D gene is TRBD1 (6 bases). The clonotype comes from a woman in her 30s with COVID-19, enrolled during active disease. In DNA form, the CDR3 reads TGTGCCAGCAGTGACGCAGCGGGGGCCATCTATGGCTACACCTTC. The encoded protein is CASSDAAGAIYGYTF.